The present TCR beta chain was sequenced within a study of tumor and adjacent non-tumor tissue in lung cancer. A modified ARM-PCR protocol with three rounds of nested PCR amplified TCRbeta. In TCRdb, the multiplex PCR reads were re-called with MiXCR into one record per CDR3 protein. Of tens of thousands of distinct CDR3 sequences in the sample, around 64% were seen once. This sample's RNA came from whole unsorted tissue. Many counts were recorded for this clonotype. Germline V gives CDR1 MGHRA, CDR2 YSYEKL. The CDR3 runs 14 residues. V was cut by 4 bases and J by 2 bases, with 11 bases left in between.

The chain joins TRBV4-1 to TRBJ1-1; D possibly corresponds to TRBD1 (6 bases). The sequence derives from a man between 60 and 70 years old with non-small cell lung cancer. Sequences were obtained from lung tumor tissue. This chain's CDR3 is CASSPYRDNTEAFF. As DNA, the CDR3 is TGCGCCAGCAGCCCCTACAGGGATAACACTGAAGCTTTCTTT.